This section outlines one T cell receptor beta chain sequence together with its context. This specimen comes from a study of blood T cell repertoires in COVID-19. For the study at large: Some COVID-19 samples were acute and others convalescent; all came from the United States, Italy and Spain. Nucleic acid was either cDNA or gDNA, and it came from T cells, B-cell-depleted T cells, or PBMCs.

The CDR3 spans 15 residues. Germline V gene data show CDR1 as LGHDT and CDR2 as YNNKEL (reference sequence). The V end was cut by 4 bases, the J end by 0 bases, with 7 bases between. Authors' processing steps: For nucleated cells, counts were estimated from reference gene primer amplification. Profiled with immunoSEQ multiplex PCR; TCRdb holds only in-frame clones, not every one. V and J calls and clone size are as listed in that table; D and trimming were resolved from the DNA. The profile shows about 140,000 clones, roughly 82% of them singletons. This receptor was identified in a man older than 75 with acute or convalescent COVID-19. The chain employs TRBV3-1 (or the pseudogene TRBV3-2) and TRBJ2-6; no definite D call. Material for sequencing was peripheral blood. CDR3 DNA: TGTGCCAGCAGCCTCCCCAACTCTGGGGCCAACGTCCTGACTTTC. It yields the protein CASSLPNSGANVLTF.